Each of the 25 T cell receptor beta chains below was sequenced from the same sample in a study of T cell repertoires in cytomegalovirus infection. These receptors have no known antigen. MiXCR was run by TCRdb on the reads, yielding one entry per CDR3 protein. The data contain about 700,000 distinct CDR3 sequences, around 30% of them singletons. Specimen: cultured PBMCs, collected from culture after CMV antigen stimulation. These receptors all come from a human donor in good health (CMV status not recorded). Some clones in this sample may be carry-over from other donors' samples.

The J gene is TRBJ1-2, the V gene TRBV6-5; D not resolved. Trimming took off 0 bases at V and 4 bases at J, with 21 bases between the two ends. The germline V gene encodes CDR1 MNHEY and CDR2 SVGAGI. The length of the CDR3 is 18 residues. In nucleotides, the CDR3 is TGTGCCAGCAGTTACTCGAAAAAGGGCGACTCGCGCTTCTATGGCTACACCTTC. Protein: CASSYSKKGDSRFYGYTF.

The chain links TRBV5-4 to TRBJ1-4, with 7 bases lining up with TRBD1. Trimming took 0 bases from V and 8 from J; bases not matched to a gene: 10. The CDR3 totals 16 residues. Germline lookup yields CDR1 SGHNT and CDR2 YYREEE (reference sequence). In nucleotides, the CDR3 is TGTGCCAGCAGCTTGGCGAGACAGGGAGGGGGAGAAAAACTGTTTTTT. The encoded protein is CASSLARQGGGEKLFF.

V usage is TRBV12-3 or TRBV12-4 and J usage is TRBJ2-2; D is uncertain. V dropped 8 bases and J dropped 4 bases, with 8 bases sitting between them. CDR3 size: 12 residues. The DNA for the CDR3 is TGTGCCAGCGGGGTGAGCACCGGGGAGCTGTTTTTT. Its protein is CASGVSTGELFF.

The CDR3: CASSIGGGQGNHNEQFF. The CDR3 coding sequence is TGTGCCAGTAGTATAGGGGGTGGACAGGGGAACCACAATGAGCAGTTCTTC. The chain couples TRBV19 to TRBJ2-1; TRBD1 matches 9 bases. V lost 1 base to trimming and J lost 5 bases; unmatched junction nucleotides: 9. The CDR3 length is 17 residues. Germline-derived CDR1 and CDR2 are LNHDA and SQIVND (reference sequence).

The rearrangement joins TRBV4-1 to TRBJ2-1, with 8 bases fitting TRBD2. The CDR3 has 15 residues. Looked up from germline, CDR1 is MGHRA and CDR2 is YSYEKL. V shed 4 bases and J 7 bases; nucleotides not matched to a gene: 9. CDR3 nucleotides: TGCGCCAGCAGCCTCCCAGCGGGGGTACAGAATGAGCAGTTCTTC. Protein product: CASSLPAGVQNEQFF.

This clonotype came up many times. V gene TRBV11-2 combines with J gene TRBJ1-2, with D perhaps TRBD1 (5 bases). Germline values: CDR1 SGHAT, CDR2 FQNNGV. This CDR3 contains 13 residues. The V gene lost 3 bases and the J gene lost 7 bases, with 12 bases spanning the gap. The CDR3 coding sequence is TGTGCCAGCAGCTTTCTCAGGGATGCTGGCTACACCTTC. Translated: CASSFLRDAGYTF.

The chain links TRBV5-4 to TRBJ2-3, with D perhaps TRBD1 (5 bases). V dropped 3 bases and J dropped 1 base, with 15 bases sitting between them. CDR1 SGHNT and CDR2 YYREEE come from the germline V gene (reference sequence). The CDR3 loop spans 16 amino acids. CDR3 sequence reads: CASSSPDTRGTDTQYF. CDR3 DNA: TGTGCCAGCAGCTCCCCGGACACGAGAGGCACAGATACGCAGTATTTT.

The chain employs TRBV7-2 and TRBJ1-5, with TRBD1 as a possible D gene (5 bases). This CDR3 region has 15 residues. V was trimmed by 1 base and J by 6 bases, leaving 13 bases between them. Germline loops: CDR1 SGHTA, CDR2 FQGNSA. The CDR3 is CASSLVGGESQPQHF. In nucleotides, the CDR3 is TGTGCCAGCAGCTTAGTGGGAGGGGAAAGTCAGCCCCAGCATTTT.

This chain joins TRBV19 and TRBJ1-2; weak D call: TRBD1 (5 bases). Trimming removed 5 bases from V and 3 bases from J, with 16 bases in between. The germline CDR1 and CDR2 sequences are LNHDA and SQIVND (reference sequence). The CDR3 consists of 15 residues. The CDR3 region has the DNA TGTGCCAGTAGTCCCCGCGGCAGGGACCACTATGGCTACACCTTC. Encoded protein: CASSPRGRDHYGYTF.

This clonotype was counted at least ten times. This chain joins TRBV7-8 and TRBJ1-1, with D possibly TRBD1 on 6 matching bases. Trimming removed 2 bases from V and 0 bases from J, with 25 bases in between. CDR1 and CDR2 from the germline V gene are SGHVS and FQNEAQ. There are 20 residues in the CDR3. As DNA, the CDR3 is TGTGCCAGCAGCTTATCGAGGTACGGGGGGCTCCGCAGCCTGAACACTGAAGCTTTCTTT. It is translated as CASSLSRYGGLRSLNTEAFF.

This clonotype was counted many times. The chain combines TRBV9 with TRBJ1-2; 8 bases line up with TRBD1. CDR3 length: 14 residues. V dropped 4 bases and J dropped 4; count of bases not matched to a gene: 6. Germline V CDR1 and CDR2: SGDLS, YYNGEE. The CDR3 bases are TGTGCCAGCAGCATCGGACAGGGAGGCTATGGCTACACCTTC. Its translation: CASSIGQGGYGYTF.

The V call is TRBV18, the J call TRBJ2-1; no definite D call. CDR3 length: 12 residues. V was trimmed by 2 bases and J by 8 bases, leaving 7 bases between them. CDR1 KGHSH and CDR2 LQKENI come from the germline V gene. This CDR3 is CASSPGIHEQFF. CDR3 bases: TGTGCCAGCTCACCAGGGATCCATGAGCAGTTCTTC.

This clonotype was found a few times. The J gene is TRBJ1-1, the V gene TRBV2; 7 nucleotides match TRBD1. CDR3 length: 15 amino acids. The germline CDR1 and CDR2 sequences are SNHLY and FYNNEI. The ends lost 2 bases at V and 5 bases at J; junction bases unmatched: 8. The CDR3 region has the DNA TGTGCCAGCAGTGAAACCGGACAGGCGGGGACTGAAGCTTTCTTT. Its protein product is CASSETGQAGTEAFF.

The chain has TRBV18 and TRBJ1-1, with 8 bases aligning to TRBD1. This CDR3 is 15 amino acids long. CDR1 and CDR2 (germline): KGHSH, LQKENI. V shed 4 bases and J 4 bases; nucleotides not matched to a gene: 8. This CDR3 reads CASSLRTGSGTEAFF. As DNA, the CDR3 is TGTGCCAGCTCACTTAGGACAGGGTCTGGCACTGAAGCTTTCTTT.

At least ten counts were recorded for this clonotype. The chain combines TRBV7-2 with TRBJ1-3; the match to TRBD1 covers 7 bases. The CDR3 totals 14 residues. The ends lost 2 bases at V and 4 bases at J; junction bases unmatched: 2. The germline V gene has CDR1 SGHTA and CDR2 FQGNSA. The CDR3 DNA sequence: TGTGCCAGCAGCTTAAGGACAGGCGGAAACACCATATATTTT. Amino acids: CASSLRTGGNTIYF. Filled out from reference TRBV7-2 and TRBJ1-3, the complete variable domain reads GAGVSQSPSNKVTEKGKDVELRCDPISGHTALYWYRQSLGQGLEFLIYFQGNSAPDKSGLPSDRFSAERTGGSVSTLTIQRTQQEDSAVYLCASSLRTGGNTIYFGEGSWLTVV.

In this sample, this clonotype turned up a few times. The V and J genes are TRBV2 and TRBJ2-4; 8 positions agree with TRBD2. Germline V gene lookup returns CDR1 SNHLY and CDR2 FYNNEI. The CDR3 covers 17 residues. V gave up 0 bases and J gave up 0 bases; unmatched junction bases: 4. CDR3 in amino acids: CASSEAASGLAKNIQYF. CDR3 DNA: TGTGCCAGCAGTGAAGCGGCTAGCGGGTTAGCCAAAAACATTCAGTACTTC.

The chain carries TRBV6-5 and TRBJ2-5; D is unresolved. The CDR3 spans 13 residues. Trimming stripped 4 bases from V and 5 bases from J, with 11 bases between. CDR1 is MNHEY, CDR2 SVGAGI, per germline. CDR3 region: CASSSLSSETQYF. The CDR3 DNA is TGTGCCAGCAGTTCCCTATCAAGCGAGACCCAGTACTTC.

CDR3 amino acids: CASSHAGYKAQNQPQHF. CDR3 DNA: TGTGCCAGCAGCCACGCGGGCTACAAAGCCCAAAATCAGCCCCAGCATTTT. The chain joins TRBV7-9 to TRBJ1-5; the D is unclear. Germline assignment: CDR1 SEHNR and CDR2 FQNEAQ (reference sequence). CDR3 length: 17 residues. Trimming took 5 bases from V and 4 from J, leaving 21 bases between them.

Many counts were recorded for this clonotype. V usage is TRBV6-1 and J usage is TRBJ2-5; 10 positions agree with TRBD2. The length of the CDR3 is 15 residues. Germline CDR1 reads MNHNS; CDR2 reads SASEGT. Losses at the gene ends were 1 base for V and 5 bases for J; bases not matched to a gene: 4. The CDR3, as DNA: TGTGCCAGCAGTGAAGGACTAGCGGGCTACGAGACCCAGTACTTC. It yields the protein CASSEGLAGYETQYF.

The rearrangement links TRBV4-1 to TRBJ1-1; TRBD1 matches at 7 bases. The CDR3 has 16 residues. With 1 base clipped from V and 1 base from J, the junction kept 6 bases outside the gene matches. Germline V gene sequence: CDR1 MGHRA, CDR2 YSYEKL. Written as DNA, the CDR3 is TGCGCCAGCAGCCAAGGAGGGGGCAGGTGGAACACTGAAGCTTTCTTT. Translation: CASSQGGGRWNTEAFF.

This clonotype has at least ten counts. The chain joins TRBV7-2 to TRBJ2-3, with D perhaps matching TRBD1 or TRBD2 (5 bases each). V was pared by 9 bases and J by 3 bases, with 22 bases between. Germline V gives CDR1 SGHTA, CDR2 FQGNSA. The CDR3 consists of 16 residues. This CDR3 reads CARGRGGTRITDTQYF. As DNA, the CDR3 is TGTGCCAGAGGGCGTGGGGGAACCCGAATAACAGATACGCAGTATTTT.

This clonotype has a handful of counts. This chain connects TRBV10-3 to TRBJ2-3; perhaps D is TRBD1 or TRBD2 (6 bases each). Germline V gives CDR1 ENHRY, CDR2 SYGVKD. Trimming left V 3 bases short and J 4 bases short, with 14 bases between. The CDR3 totals 15 residues. DNA of the CDR3: TGTGCCATCAGTGATGGGGGGTCAGGGGCAGATACGCAGTATTTT. Protein product: CAISDGGSGADTQYF.

The genes are TRBV6-1 and TRBJ2-7; D remains ambiguous. The V end lost 3 bases, the J end lost 3 bases, and 6 bases lay between the germline ends. The CDR3 covers 12 residues. Per germline, CDR1 MNHNS and CDR2 SASEGT. The CDR3, as DNA: TGTGCCAGCAGTGAGCGTTACTACGAGCAGTACTTC. Translating it yields CASSERYYEQYF.

The chain uses TRBV11-3 and TRBJ2-3; D not certain. Germline CDR1 reads SGHNT; CDR2 reads YENEEA. CDR3 length equals 15 residues. The ends were cut back, 1 base at V and 2 bases at J, with 10 bases in the middle. In DNA, the CDR3 is TGTGCCAGCAGCTTAGGTTCGCTGCCCACAGATACGCAGTATTTT. Translating it yields CASSLGSLPTDTQYF.

This clonotype was recorded a few times. V usage is TRBV7-9 and J usage is TRBJ1-1, with D uncertain. The V end was cut by 4 bases, the J end by 1 base, with 16 bases between. CDR3 length: 16 residues. The germline V gene encodes CDR1 SEHNR and CDR2 FQNEAQ (reference sequence). The CDR3 nucleotides are TGTGCCAGCAGCTCCGCCCGCGTAAATCCGAACACTGAAGCTTTCTTT. This gives the protein CASSSARVNPNTEAFF.